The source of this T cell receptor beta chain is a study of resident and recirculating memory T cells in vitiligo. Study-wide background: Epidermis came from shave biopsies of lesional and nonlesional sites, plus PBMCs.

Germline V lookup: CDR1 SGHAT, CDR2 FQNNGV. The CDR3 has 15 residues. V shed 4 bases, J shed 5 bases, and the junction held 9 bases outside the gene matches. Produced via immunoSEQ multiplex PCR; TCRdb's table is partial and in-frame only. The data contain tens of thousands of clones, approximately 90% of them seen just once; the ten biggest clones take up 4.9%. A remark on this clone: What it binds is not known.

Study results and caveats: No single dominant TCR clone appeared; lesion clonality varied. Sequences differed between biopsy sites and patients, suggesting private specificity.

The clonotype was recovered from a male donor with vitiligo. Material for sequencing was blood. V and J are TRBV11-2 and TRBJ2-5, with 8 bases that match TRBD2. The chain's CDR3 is CASSSTTGGRETQYF. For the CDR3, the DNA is TGTGCCAGCAGCTCAACAACGGGGGGGAGGGAGACCCAGTACTTC.